The text below deals with one T cell receptor (beta chain). Its antigen is currently unknown. CDR3 size: 12 residues. Looked up from germline, CDR1 is SQVTM and CDR2 is ANQGSEA. This entry belongs to a study of CXCR3-negative and CXCR3-positive naive CD8 T cells. General study findings and limits: The naive subsets expressed comparable surface CD5, and the authors inferred TCR strength from TRB CDR3 properties. Naive cells that were CXCR3-positive had more hydrophobic TRB CDR3s (compared with CXCR3-negative naive cells).

Researchers sorted approximately 290,000 cells of each CD8+ T cell subset in triplicate. Researchers prepared the TRB cDNA libraries using 5' RACE with UMI labels. One entry per CDR3 protein, without DNA, is what TCRdb gives after re-calling the 5' RACE reads. The listing contains about 110,000 distinct CDR3 sequences. Sequencing input: naive CXCR3+ CD8+ T cells from blood. Indicated subset: CD45RO-CCR7+CD27+CD95- naive CD8+ T cells expressing CXCR3 (TNR3+). This sequence originates from a human donor in good health. Some clones in this sample may be carry-over from other donors' samples. The chain couples TRBV29-1 to TRBJ1-4; the TCRdb call, TRBD1, lacks DNA for checking. CDR3 loop: CSVVQGQEKLFF.